The source of this T cell receptor (beta chain) is a study of immune evolution from preneoplasia to lung adenocarcinoma. General study findings and limits: Normal lung had highest clonality; later lesions appeared denser, more diverse.

Profiled with immunoSEQ multiplex PCR; TCRdb holds only in-frame clones, not every one. This sample has several thousand clones, with around 78% found just once. H&E slides confirmed each diagnosis, reviewed by two pathologists independently. After pathologic assessment, macro-dissection selected premalignant or tumor cells for extraction. With regard to this clone: Its cognate antigen is unknown.

The CDR3 sequence is 16 residues long. Losses at the gene ends were 1 base for V and 8 bases for J; bases not matched to a gene: 10. Germline assignment: CDR1 SEHNR and CDR2 FQNEAQ (reference sequence). The specimen sequenced was FFPE minimally invasive lung adenocarcinoma tissue. The chain joins TRBV7-9 to TRBJ1-2; 10 bases are shared with TRBD1. The receptor was derived from a person aged 55-80 years with lung adenocarcinoma. The CDR3 coding sequence is TGTGCCAGCAGCTTAGGTCGAGGGACAGGGGAGAAAGGCTACACCTTC. Translation gives CASSLGRGTGEKGYTF.